These 28 T cell receptor beta chains originate from one sample sequenced in a study of blood T cell repertoires in COVID-19. TCRdb's table, derived via immunoSEQ multiplex PCR, lists solely in-frame clones and lacks some. Of around 150,000 clones listed, nearly 80% are singletons. The sequencing input was peripheral blood. The receptors originated from a woman aged 80 or over with acute or convalescent COVID-19.

This chain uses TRBV4-1 with TRBJ2-7; TRBD1 might be the D (6 bases). There are 13 residues in the CDR3. V lost 1 base and J 3 bases, leaving 7 bases between the germline ends. Per germline, CDR1 MGHRA and CDR2 YSYEKL. CDR3 bases: TGCGCCAGCAGCCAAGCAGGGGACTACGAGCAGTACTTC. It yields the protein CASSQAGDYEQYF.

The chain links TRBV10-2 to TRBJ1-5, with unresolved D. With 0 bases removed from V and 0 bases from J, the gap between germline ends came to 12 bases. Germline V CDR1 and CDR2: WSHSY, SAAADI. The CDR3 loop spans 17 amino acids. CDR3: CASSESGRAYSNQPQHF. As DNA, the CDR3 is TGCGCCAGCAGTGAGTCGGGGAGGGCCTATAGCAATCAGCCCCAGCATTTT.

The CDR3 nucleotides read TGTGCCAGTAGCGCGGACGGGATTGTAGGGTGGGGATCCTACAATGAGCAGTTCTTC. This encodes CASSADGIVGWGSYNEQFF. V and J are TRBV19 and TRBJ2-1, with D perhaps TRBD2 (5 bases). V gave up 6 bases and J gave up 1 base, with 25 bases separating them. Germline V gives CDR1 LNHDA, CDR2 SQIVND (reference sequence). The CDR3 spans 19 residues.

V usage is TRBV7-2 and J usage is TRBJ2-5; 9 bases align to TRBD1. V was pared by 0 bases and J by 2 bases, with 4 bases of the junction left unmatched. This CDR3 spans 16 amino acids. Germline V lookup: CDR1 SGHTA, CDR2 FQGNSA. The CDR3 DNA reads TGTGCCAGCAGCTTAGCACCGGGACAGGGTCAAGAGACCCAGTACTTC. This sequence encodes CASSLAPGQGQETQYF.

This clone has a handful of counts. J is TRBJ1-5 and V is TRBV2; TRBD1 aligns across 9 bases. The CDR3 sequence is 14 residues long. The V gene's germline CDR1 is SNHLY and CDR2 FYNNEI. V lost 6 bases and J lost 5; bases outside the gene matches: 5. This CDR3 is CASSPDRGDQPQHF. The CDR3 DNA sequence: TGTGCCAGCAGCCCGGACAGGGGCGATCAGCCCCAGCATTTT. The variable domain in full, completed from reference TRBV2 and TRBJ1-5, reads EPEVTQTPSHQVTQMGQEVILRCVPISNHLYFYWYRQILGQKVEFLVSFYNNEISEKSEIFDDQFSVERPDGSNFTLKIRSTKLEDSAMYFCASSPDRGDQPQHFGDGTRLSIL.

The rearrangement joins TRBV5-4 to TRBJ2-7; D is perhaps TRBD2 (6 bases). V shed 0 bases and J shed 1 base, with 11 bases lying between them. Looked up from germline, CDR1 is SGHNT and CDR2 is YYREEE (reference sequence). This CDR3 has 15 residues. For the CDR3, the DNA is TGTGCCAGCAGCTTGGCCTTGGCGGGGTCCTACGAGCAGTACTTC. Amino acids: CASSLALAGSYEQYF.

This chain connects TRBV2 to TRBJ1-2; tentative D call: TRBD1 (5 bases). V was clipped by 2 bases and J by 4 bases, with 11 bases between them. CDR3 size: 14 residues. Germline V gene data show CDR1 as SNHLY and CDR2 as FYNNEI. The CDR3 loop is CASSEQGEIYGYTF. For the CDR3, the DNA is TGTGCCAGCAGTGAACAGGGCGAGATCTATGGCTACACCTTC.

This clone appeared a few times. The chain uses TRBV19 and TRBJ1-5; possibly TRBD1 for D (6 bases). The CDR3 is made up of 14 amino acids. V lost 5 bases and J 4 bases, leaving 12 bases between the germline ends. Germline CDR1 and CDR2: LNHDA and SQIVND (reference sequence). DNA of the CDR3: TGTGCCAGTAGTCTCCGGGACACTAATCAGCCCCAGCATTTT. Amino acid sequence: CASSLRDTNQPQHF.

The chain joins TRBV18 to TRBJ1-2; the D is unclear. This CDR3 spans 13 amino acids. Between the trimmed V and J ends, which lost 1 base and 7 bases, there was a span of 10 bases. Looked up from germline, CDR1 is KGHSH and CDR2 is LQKENI. The CDR3, as DNA: TGTGCCAGCTCACCACGAGGGTTGGGTGGCTACACCTTC. It is translated as CASSPRGLGGYTF.

This clone was recorded once. The chain is built from TRBV7-2 and TRBJ1-5, with 8 bases fitting TRBD1. The ends lost 4 bases at V and 7 bases at J; junction bases unmatched: 12. Germline V gene data show CDR1 as SGHTA and CDR2 as FQGNSA. The CDR3 sequence is 16 residues long. The CDR3 DNA follows: TGTGCCAGCAGCTCAGGTTCGGGCAGGGGGCTCCAGCCCCAGCATTTT. It encodes CASSSGSGRGLQPQHF.

This chain joins TRBV19 and TRBJ1-4; tentative D call: TRBD1 (5 bases). CDR3 length: 14 amino acids. Looked up from germline, CDR1 is LNHDA and CDR2 is SQIVND (reference sequence). The V gene lost 8 bases and the J gene lost 8 bases, with 18 bases spanning the gap. In DNA, the CDR3 is TGTGCCAGTTCACTTGGGGGGGAAGGAGAAAAACTGTTTTTT. It encodes CASSLGGEGEKLFF.

The chain links TRBV2 to TRBJ2-5; TRBD1 matches 9 bases. Germline-derived CDR1 and CDR2 are SNHLY and FYNNEI. CDR3 size: 16 residues. The V gene end was trimmed by 4 bases and the J gene end by 1 base; junction bases not matched to a gene: 7. CDR3 coding DNA: TGTGCCAGCAGTGGGGACAGGGCGCGGGCCCAAGAGACCCAGTACTTC. It codes for CASSGDRARAQETQYF.

V is TRBV5-1 and J is TRBJ2-1, with 14 positions matching TRBD2. The length of the CDR3 is 20 residues. Germline lookup yields CDR1 SGHRS and CDR2 YFSETQ. Trimming removed 4 bases from V and 0 bases from J; junction bases left unmatched: 12. CDR3 sequence reads: CASSLPDGLAGGSSYNEQFF. CDR3 sequence (DNA): TGCGCCAGCAGCCTCCCCGACGGACTAGCGGGGGGCAGCTCCTACAATGAGCAGTTCTTC.

J is TRBJ2-1 and V is TRBV27; 11 nucleotides align to TRBD2. Germline CDR1 reads MNHEY; CDR2 reads SMNVEV (reference sequence). V dropped 2 bases and J dropped 5; count of bases not matched to a gene: 11. The CDR3 covers 18 residues. The CDR3 sequence is CASSLRGGGTSGHNEQFF. Here the CDR3 DNA reads TGTGCCAGCAGTTTAAGGGGGGGCGGGACTAGCGGACACAATGAGCAGTTCTTC.

V is TRBV9 and J is TRBJ2-3, with 10 bases matching TRBD2. V gave up 4 bases and J gave up 3 bases; unmatched junction bases: 5. The length of the CDR3 is 15 residues. Germline V gives CDR1 SGDLS, CDR2 YYNGEE. CDR3 nucleotide sequence: TGTGCCAGCAGCCCTCGAGCGGGAGGGACAGATACGCAGTATTTT. Translated, it gives CASSPRAGGTDTQYF. Together with reference TRBV9 and TRBJ2-3, the CDR3 gives the full variable domain: DSGVTQTPKHLITATGQRVTLRCSPRSGDLSVYWYQQSLDQGLQFLIQYYNGEERAKGNILERFSAQQFPDLHSELNLSSLELGDSALYFCASSPRAGGTDTQYFGPGTRLTVL.

V and J are TRBV28 and TRBJ2-1; 10 bases map to TRBD2. CDR1 and CDR2 (germline): MDHEN, SYDVKM. The length of the CDR3 is 18 residues. The junction had 9 bases not matched to a gene; V was cut back by 4 bases and J by 0 bases. In DNA form, the CDR3 reads TGTGCCAGCAGTTATTATGTTGGACTAGCGGACTCCTACAATGAGCAGTTCTTC. It encodes CASSYYVGLADSYNEQFF.

This clone was recorded only once. This rearrangement joins TRBV18 to TRBJ1-1, with 7 bases identical to TRBD1. Per germline, CDR1 KGHSH and CDR2 LQKENI. The CDR3 runs 15 residues. Germline trimming cut 3 bases from V and 1 base from J; bases unmatched to any gene: 5. The CDR3, as DNA: TGTGCCAGCTCACCCCGACAGGGACGGAACACTGAAGCTTTCTTT. Translating it yields CASSPRQGRNTEAFF.

This clone was seen only once. V gene TRBV27 combines with J gene TRBJ1-5; D ambiguous. Germline loops: CDR1 MNHEY, CDR2 SMNVEV (reference sequence). CDR3 length: 13 amino acids. The germline V and J ends were trimmed by 3 bases and 5 bases, with 8 bases remaining between them. The CDR3 coding sequence is TGTGCCAGCAGTTTTGCGCCCCATCAGCCCCAGCATTTT. This translates into CASSFAPHQPQHF.

The chain joins TRBV2 to TRBJ1-5; 7 bases fit TRBD1. Per the germline V gene, CDR1 is SNHLY and CDR2 is FYNNEI. The V segment lost 6 bases and the J segment 5 bases; nucleotides outside the gene matches: 10. The CDR3 is 15 amino acids. CDR3 in DNA: TGTGCCAGCAGCCCTAGGACAGGACGGCATCAGCCCCAGCATTTT. Protein product: CASSPRTGRHQPQHF. Looking up the rest from reference TRBV2 and TRBJ1-5 gives the full variable domain: EPEVTQTPSHQVTQMGQEVILRCVPISNHLYFYWYRQILGQKVEFLVSFYNNEISEKSEIFDDQFSVERPDGSNFTLKIRSTKLEDSAMYFCASSPRTGRHQPQHFGDGTRLSIL.

V and J are TRBV2 and TRBJ2-5, with D possibly being TRBD1 (6 bases). The germline V and J ends were trimmed by 3 bases and 1 base, with 12 bases remaining between them. The CDR3 has 15 residues. The germline CDR1 and CDR2 sequences are SNHLY and FYNNEI. The CDR3: CASSDRGFAQETQYF. In nucleotides, the CDR3 is TGTGCCAGCAGTGATAGGGGGTTTGCCCAAGAGACCCAGTACTTC.

This clone has a handful of counts. The chain is built from TRBV28 and TRBJ2-7; D is possibly TRBD2 (7 bases). Trimming shortened V by 5 bases and J by 7 bases, and 24 bases separated the two germline ends. This CDR3 has 16 amino acids. Germline assignment: CDR1 MDHEN and CDR2 SYDVKM. CDR3 sequence: CASSPRGGGPFWEQYF. The CDR3, as DNA: TGTGCCAGCAGTCCGAGGGGGGGAGGGCCCTTCTGGGAGCAGTACTTC.

This clone was seen only once. CDR3 protein: CASSPMEGTEAFF. CDR3 in DNA: TGTGCCAGCAGCCCGATGGAGGGCACTGAAGCTTTCTTT. The chain recombines TRBV11-3 with TRBJ1-1; D unclear. Germline-derived CDR1 and CDR2 are SGHNT and YENEEA. This CDR3 has 13 amino acids. V shed 5 bases and J shed 4 bases, with 11 bases lying between them.

The DNA of the CDR3 is TGTGCCTGGAGGGGGACTAGCACAGATACGCAGTATTTT. Translating it yields CAWRGTSTDTQYF. V usage is TRBV30 and J usage is TRBJ2-3; tentatively, D is TRBD2 (6 bases). This CDR3 contains 13 residues. The V gene lost 3 bases and the J gene lost 0 bases, with 7 bases spanning the gap. Germline assignment: CDR1 GTSNPN and CDR2 SVGIG (reference sequence).

The J gene is TRBJ2-5, the V gene TRBV11-2; 7 positions match TRBD1. After removal of 2 bases from V and 5 bases from J, the junction contained 14 bases not matched to a gene. The CDR3 totals 17 residues. Germline CDR1 is SGHAT and CDR2 is FQNNGV. CDR3 region: CASSLLRGTGVKETQYF. DNA of the CDR3: TGTGCCAGCAGCTTACTGCGCGGCACAGGGGTTAAGGAGACCCAGTACTTC.

The CDR3 nucleotides are TGTGCCAGCAGGGAGTATACTGGAAACACCATATATTTT. This codes for CASREYTGNTIYF. The V call is TRBV6-5, the J call TRBJ1-3, with no clear D. Germline V gene data show CDR1 as MNHEY and CDR2 as SVGAGI. This CDR3 comprises 13 residues. V was pared by 6 bases and J by 2 bases, with 8 bases between.

This clone turned up a few times. J is TRBJ2-3 and V is TRBV19; 8 bases align to TRBD2. There are 14 residues in the CDR3. The V gene end was trimmed by 8 bases and the J gene end by 2 bases; junction bases not matched to a gene: 6. From germline, CDR1 is LNHDA and CDR2 SQIVND (reference sequence). CDR3 sequence reads: CASLGLENTDTQYF. For the CDR3, the DNA is TGTGCCAGTCTGGGACTAGAAAACACAGATACGCAGTATTTT.

The J gene is TRBJ2-3, the V gene TRBV9; no reliable D call. The V gene's germline CDR1 is SGDLS and CDR2 YYNGEE. Trimming took 0 bases from V and 3 from J, leaving 8 bases between them. CDR3 length: 14 amino acids. The DNA of the CDR3 is TGTGCCAGCAGCGTAGTCCCGGAGACAGATACGCAGTATTTT. Encoded protein: CASSVVPETDTQYF.

The chain is built from TRBV5-8 and TRBJ2-3, with D maybe TRBD2 (7 bases). Germline V gene sequence: CDR1 SGHTS, CDR2 YDEGEE. The CDR3 runs to 16 residues. Trimming left V 3 bases short and J 6 bases short, with 20 bases between. CDR3 nucleotides: TGTGCCAGCAGCTCTTACCCAGGGGCGGGGGAGGATACGCAGTATTTT. It encodes CASSSYPGAGEDTQYF.